This is a list of T cell receptor beta chains from one sample in a study of T cells in Graves' hyperthyroidism and ophthalmopathy. MiXCR, run by TCRdb on the multiplex PCR reads, gives a single entry per CDR3 protein. The sample holds under 400,000 distinct CDR3 sequences, 15% to 19% seen once. The sequencing input was blood. All receptors derive from a young woman with Graves' hyperthyroidism that later progressed to Graves' ophthalmopathy. Both conserved end residues are part of each CDR3. A D gene is named only where the DNA matches it firmly. Not all rows give a size; the values are once, few, many and, for expanded clones, a class.

cdr3_nt | cdr3_aa | j_call | clone_size | v_call | d_call
TGCAGTGCTAGAGATCGCGGGCCAGGGGGCGGTTACGAGCAGTACTTC | CSARDRGPGGGYEQYF | TRBJ2-7 | many | TRBV20-1 | TRBD1
TGTGCCAGTAGTACTTACAGGGGTGGGGAGACCCAGTACTTC | CASSTYRGGETQYF | TRBJ2-5 | - | TRBV19 | TRBD1
TGTGCCAGCAGTCGGCCCGGGACAGGGGTCAATCAGCCCCAGCATTTT | CASSRPGTGVNQPQHF | TRBJ1-5 | - | TRBV12-3/TRBV12-4 | TRBD1
TGTGCCAGCAGCTTGGAGTGGGGGACTAATGAAAAACTGTTTTTT | CASSLEWGTNEKLFF | TRBJ1-4 | few | TRBV11-2 | -
TGTGCCAGCAGTCGCCGGGCCCGAAGCTGGGACACTGAAGCTTTCTTT | CASSRRARSWDTEAFF | TRBJ1-1 | many | TRBV12-3/TRBV12-4 | -
TGTGCCAGCAGTGTGGAGACAGGGGGACCCTACAATGAGCAGTTCTTC | CASSVETGGPYNEQFF | TRBJ2-1 | many | TRBV6-1 | TRBD1
TGCAGCGTCCAGGGACAAGACGGTTACGAGCAGTACTTC | CSVQGQDGYEQYF | TRBJ2-7 | many | TRBV29-1 | -
TGTGCCTGGAGTAAGGCCGCGGGAGCACTCAATGAGCAGTTCTTC | CAWSKAAGALNEQFF | TRBJ2-1 | - | TRBV30 | TRBD2
TGTGCCAGCAGCCATTACGGACAGTCCGGGGAGCTGTTTTTT | CASSHYGQSGELFF | TRBJ2-2 | - | TRBV3-1 | -
TGTGCCAGCAGTTTTACAGGGAGAAATTCACCCCTCCACTTT | CASSFTGRNSPLHF | TRBJ1-6 | many | TRBV12-3/TRBV12-4 | -
TGTGCCAGCAGCCAAGAAGGGCATGAGCAGTTCTTC | CASSQEGHEQFF | TRBJ2-1 | - | TRBV3-1 | -
TGCAGTGCCGAAACGGACGGGGACGCCTACGAGCAGTACTTC | CSAETDGDAYEQYF | TRBJ2-7 | many | TRBV20-1 | -
TGTGCCAGCAGCTACAGAGCGGAGAACACTGAAGCTTTCTTT | CASSYRAENTEAFF | TRBJ1-1 | many | TRBV7-2 | -
TGCAGTGCTAGTAGACTAGCGAGGGAGCAGTACTTC | CSASRLAREQYF | TRBJ2-7 | - | TRBV20-1 | TRBD2
TGTGCCAGCAGTTTTGGCGGATCTAATGAAAAACTGTTTTTT | CASSFGGSNEKLFF | TRBJ1-4 | many | TRBV28 | -
TGTGCCAGCAGTGAAACTAGCGGAGGAGGGACAGATACGCAGTATTTT | CASSETSGGGTDTQYF | TRBJ2-3 | many | TRBV6-1 | TRBD2
TGCGCCAGCAGCTCTAAACAGGGATCCGGGGAGCTGTTTTTT | CASSSKQGSGELFF | TRBJ2-2 | many | TRBV5-1 | -
TGTGCCAGCAGTATGACTAGCGGGATAGACAATGAGCAGTTCTTC | CASSMTSGIDNEQFF | TRBJ2-1 | many | TRBV27 | TRBD2
TGTGCCAGCAGCCAAAATGGAGGTTTCGGGGAGCTGTTTTTT | CASSQNGGFGELFF | TRBJ2-2 | - | TRBV3-1 | -
TGCAGCGGACGTGTGTTCGCGGACACCGGGGAGCTGTTTTTT | CSGRVFADTGELFF | TRBJ2-2 | - | TRBV29-1 | -
TGTGCCAGCAAGTACCAAGGGCCTAACGCCGACTATGGCTACACCTTC | CASKYQGPNADYGYTF | TRBJ1-2 | many | TRBV28 | -
TGCAGCGTTGAAGAGGATCGACAGGGTAAAAACATTCAGTACTTC | CSVEEDRQGKNIQYF | TRBJ2-4 | few | TRBV29-1 | TRBD1
TGCGCCAGCATGGGACAGGGGTCCGAGCAGTACTTC | CASMGQGSEQYF | TRBJ2-7 | few | TRBV10-2 | TRBD1
TGTGCCAGCAGCCCCATTAGCGGGAACAATGAGCAGTTCTTC | CASSPISGNNEQFF | TRBJ2-1 | few | TRBV9 | TRBD2
TGCGCCAGCAGGAGGGGGGGCAAGACGGGAGAGCAGTACTTC | CASRRGGKTGEQYF | TRBJ2-7 | - | TRBV4-1 | -
TGTGCCAGCAGCCACACCGGGACAGGGACCTACGAGCAGTACTTC | CASSHTGTGTYEQYF | TRBJ2-7 | few | TRBV14 | TRBD1
TGTGCCAGCACCCGAATCCGCTGGGGACTTGACCATCGGTTCTTC | CASTRIRWGLDHRFF | TRBJ2-1 | few | TRBV12-3/TRBV12-4 | -
TGTGCCAGCAGTTTAATTGGATCCTACGAGCAGTACTTC | CASSLIGSYEQYF | TRBJ2-7 | many | TRBV28 | -
TGTGCCAGCAGTTTGTTGGGGACCTGGGAGACCCAGTACTTC | CASSLLGTWETQYF | TRBJ2-5 | many | TRBV28 | -
TGTGCCAGCAGGTCCGGGACTCTGGAGTACTTC | CASRSGTLEYF | TRBJ2-5 | many | TRBV6-1 | -
TGTGCCTGGAGTGTTCTGGGGAATGAGCAGTTCTTC | CAWSVLGNEQFF | TRBJ2-1 | many | TRBV30 | -
TGCGCCAGCAGCCTAAACCGGGACAGCAAAAACATTCAGTACTTC | CASSLNRDSKNIQYF | TRBJ2-4 | - | TRBV4-3 | TRBD1
TGCAGCGTTGTACTGACAGGGCCTAGCTCTGGGGCCAACGTCCTGACTTTC | CSVVLTGPSSGANVLTF | TRBJ2-6 | few | TRBV29-1 | TRBD1
TGTGCCAGCAGTGCTGCACTAGAGTGGGGGGAGCTGTTTTTT | CASSAALEWGELFF | TRBJ2-2 | - | TRBV6-1 | -
TGTGCCTGGAACCTCAGGGTTAACTATGGCTACACCTTC | CAWNLRVNYGYTF | TRBJ1-2 | - | TRBV30 | -
TGTGCCAGCAGCTTTTGGGGCAGCGTAGAGGAGACCCAGTACTTC | CASSFWGSVEETQYF | TRBJ2-5 | many | TRBV7-2 | -
TGTGCCAGCAGCCAAGTGAGACTTCGCTCCTACGAGCAGTACTTC | CASSQVRLRSYEQYF | TRBJ2-7 | few | TRBV3-1 | -
TGTGCCAGCAGTCCCCCTCGGGGACTAGCTTACGAGCAGTACTTC | CASSPPRGLAYEQYF | TRBJ2-7 | many | TRBV28 | TRBD2
TGTGCCAGCTCGCCCTTAAGACTAGCGGGAGCGATTATCTCCTACAATGAGCAGTTCTTC | CASSPLRLAGAIISYNEQFF | TRBJ2-1 | few | TRBV27 | TRBD2
TGCAGTGCTAGGAACGGGGCGAACACCGAGGAGCTGTTTTTT | CSARNGANTEELFF | TRBJ2-2 | - | TRBV20-1 | -
TGCAGCCGTATTACTAGCGGGAGAGCAGATACGCAGTATTTT | CSRITSGRADTQYF | TRBJ2-3 | - | TRBV29-1 | TRBD2
TGTGCCACCACGGGAGGGCCTGGCGATGAGCAGTTCTTC | CATTGGPGDEQFF | TRBJ2-1 | many | TRBV15 | TRBD2
TGTGCCAGCAGCTTAGTAGGGGTTAGCGGGAAATACAATGAGCAGTTCTTC | CASSLVGVSGKYNEQFF | TRBJ2-1 | many | TRBV7-8 | TRBD2
TGCAGTGCTACCATAGGGGCTAGCTACACAGATACGCAGTATTTT | CSATIGASYTDTQYF | TRBJ2-3 | few | TRBV20-1 | -
TGTGCCAGCAGTTACCTCCACGAGCAGTACTTC | CASSYLHEQYF | TRBJ2-7 | many | TRBV6-6 | -
TGTGCCAGCAGCTTGGGGCTAGCAGCCAATGAGCAGTTCTTC | CASSLGLAANEQFF | TRBJ2-1 | many | TRBV5-6 | -
TGCAGTGCTAGAGCCTTGCGGTTCTACAATGAGCAGTTCTTC | CSARALRFYNEQFF | TRBJ2-1 | many | TRBV20-1 | -
TGTGCCAGCAGAATAGCGGGAGTGACAGATACGCAGTATTTT | CASRIAGVTDTQYF | TRBJ2-3 | many | TRBV12-3/TRBV12-4 | TRBD2
TGTGCCAGCAGTTTTGTAAGGGGGCTGAACACCGGGGAGCTGTTTTTT | CASSFVRGLNTGELFF | TRBJ2-2 | - | TRBV28 | TRBD1
TGTGCCAGCAGCCAAGATACCCGGCGCGGCACTGAAAAACTGTTTTTT | CASSQDTRRGTEKLFF | TRBJ1-4 | many | TRBV4-2 | -
TGTGCCAGCAGCCCCAGGGGGTTCGCTGAAGCTTTCTTT | CASSPRGFAEAFF | TRBJ1-1 | - | TRBV14 | TRBD1
TGTGCCACCAGTGATTTCGGGACACCTAACACCGGGGAGCTGTTTTTT | CATSDFGTPNTGELFF | TRBJ2-2 | few | TRBV24-1 | -
TGTGCCAGCAGTTTCCCATTCGGCAGGGGAGGCACAGATACGCAGTATTTT | CASSFPFGRGGTDTQYF | TRBJ2-3 | many | TRBV28 | -